The 31 T cell receptor beta chains in this list originate from one sample, sequenced in a study of blood T cell repertoires in COVID-19. The method was immunoSEQ multiplex PCR; TCRdb's version includes in-frame clones alone and lacks a portion of them. This sample has 40,000 to 45,000 clones, with roughly 90% found just once. The sequencing input was peripheral blood. These receptor sequences come from a human donor in a cohort sampled during active COVID-19.

The chain combines TRBV9 with TRBJ2-7; the match to TRBD1 covers 8 bases. Germline V CDR1 and CDR2: SGDLS, YYNGEE. The CDR3 is 14 amino acids. V lost 4 bases and J lost 3; bases outside the gene matches: 6. The CDR3 loop reads CASSHKTGGYEQYF. The CDR3 DNA reads as TGTGCCAGCAGCCACAAAACAGGGGGCTACGAGCAGTACTTC.

The gene calls are TRBV19 and TRBJ1-1; a possible D gene is TRBD1 (6 bases). Trimming shortened V by 5 bases and J by 2 bases, and 9 bases separated the two germline ends. Germline V gives CDR1 LNHDA, CDR2 SQIVND (reference sequence). CDR3 size: 13 residues. CDR3 in amino acids: CASSLTGNTEAFF. The DNA of the CDR3 is TGTGCCAGTAGTCTGACAGGAAACACTGAAGCTTTCTTT.

V gene TRBV28 combines with J gene TRBJ2-7; possibly TRBD1 for D (5 bases). This CDR3 is built from 13 residues. Germline V gene sequence: CDR1 MDHEN, CDR2 SYDVKM. Trimming took 8 bases from V and 3 from J, leaving 14 bases between them. The CDR3 reads CASQGTPLYEQYF. The CDR3 DNA reads TGTGCCAGCCAGGGAACCCCCCTCTACGAGCAGTACTTC.

The chain links TRBV9 to TRBJ1-4, with D possibly being TRBD1 (6 bases). CDR1 and CDR2 (germline): SGDLS, YYNGEE. V lost 4 bases, J lost 5 bases, and 12 bases lay in between. This CDR3 is built from 14 residues. The DNA for the CDR3 is TGTGCCAGCAGCCGACAGGACCAAAATGAAAAACTGTTTTTT. Translating it yields CASSRQDQNEKLFF. The full variable domain, its missing parts supplied by reference TRBV9 and TRBJ1-4, is DSGVTQTPKHLITATGQRVTLRCSPRSGDLSVYWYQQSLDQGLQFLIQYYNGEERAKGNILERFSAQQFPDLHSELNLSSLELGDSALYFCASSRQDQNEKLFFGSGTQLSVL.

This chain joins TRBV21-1 and TRBJ1-5. TRBV21-1 is a pseudogene segment. The length of the CDR3 is 15 residues. The CDR3 sequence: CASRVFRVSNQPQHF. CDR3 sequence (DNA): TGTGCCAGCAGGGTATTCCGGGTTAGCAATCAGCCCCAGCATTTT.

This clone has a handful of counts. The V and J genes are TRBV30 and TRBJ1-5; the match to TRBD1 covers 8 bases. The CDR3 has 13 amino acids. Germline V lookup: CDR1 GTSNPN, CDR2 SVGIG (reference sequence). Trimming took 5 bases from V and 5 from J; bases not matched to a gene: 5. In DNA form, the CDR3 reads TGTGCCTGGGGGCAGGGGGCATATCAGCCCCAGCATTTT. Amino acids: CAWGQGAYQPQHF.

This chain connects TRBV5-6 to TRBJ2-2; unclear D gene. V was trimmed by 5 bases and J by 6 bases, leaving 14 bases between them. Germline CDR1 is SGHDT and CDR2 is YYEEEE. The CDR3 length is 14 residues. The CDR3 protein is CASSLAPRAGELFF. The CDR3 DNA sequence: TGTGCCAGCAGTCTTGCGCCCCGGGCCGGGGAGCTGTTTTTT.

The chain carries TRBV9 and TRBJ1-6, with D uncertain. This CDR3 is built from 14 residues. The germline gives CDR1 SGDLS, CDR2 YYNGEE. Trimming stripped 4 bases from V and 8 bases from J, with 13 bases between. This CDR3 reads CASSTREPYSPLHF. DNA of the CDR3: TGTGCCAGCAGCACCCGGGAGCCCTATTCACCCCTCCACTTT.

This clone was seen a handful of times. This rearrangement joins TRBV27 to TRBJ2-2; 10 bases map to TRBD1. This CDR3 has 16 amino acids. J lost 1 base, V lost 4 bases, and 3 bases had no gene match. The V gene's germline CDR1 is MNHEY and CDR2 SMNVEV (reference sequence). The DNA of the CDR3 is TGTGCCAGCAGTTCTGGACAGGGGGTGAACACCGGGGAGCTGTTTTTT. Translated, it gives CASSSGQGVNTGELFF.

The V and J genes are TRBV6-6 and TRBJ1-1; weak D call: TRBD1 (5 bases). Trimming stripped 0 bases from V and 4 bases from J, with 9 bases between. CDR1 is MNHNY and CDR2 is SVGAGI in the germline V gene (reference sequence). The CDR3 runs 14 residues. The CDR3: CASSYSGEATEAFF. CDR3 in DNA: TGTGCCAGCAGTTACTCGGGGGAGGCCACTGAAGCTTTCTTT.

V is TRBV10-3 and J is TRBJ1-5; 7 bases agree with TRBD1. Trimming at V came to 10 bases and at J to 5 bases, leaving 14 bases not matched to a gene. Germline V gene lookup returns CDR1 ENHRY and CDR2 SYGVKD. This CDR3 contains 15 residues. CDR3 in DNA: TGTGCCACACAGGGCGGAGGGGGCGGAGATCAGCCCCAGCATTTT. Protein: CATQGGGGGDQPQHF.

The chain is built from TRBV5-6 and TRBJ2-5; TRBD1 might be the D (6 bases). Germline V gene sequence: CDR1 SGHDT, CDR2 YYEEEE. This CDR3 region has 14 residues. V lost 3 bases, J lost 5 bases, and 14 bases lay in between. The CDR3 coding sequence is TGTGCCAGCAGCTCCCAACAGGGTCGGGAGACCCAGTACTTC. Protein sequence: CASSSQQGRETQYF.

The chain combines TRBV27 with TRBJ2-2, with TRBD2 as a possible D gene (7 bases). Germline loops: CDR1 MNHEY, CDR2 SMNVEV (reference sequence). This CDR3 region has 14 residues. V shed 3 bases and J shed 7 bases, with 12 bases lying between them. CDR3 nucleotide sequence: TGTGCCAGCAGTTTGGGGGGGGCCAACGGGGAGCTGTTTTTT. Translating it yields CASSLGGANGELFF.

The V gene is TRBV5-1, the J gene TRBJ2-1; 8 positions agree with TRBD1. Germline V gene data show CDR1 as SGHRS and CDR2 as YFSETQ. The J segment lost 8 bases and the V segment lost 0 bases, leaving 10 bases of the junction unmatched. There are 16 residues in the CDR3. For the CDR3, the DNA is TGCGCCAGCAGCTTGGTCACGGGGGCAGGGGGCCATGAGCAGTTCTTC. Its translation: CASSLVTGAGGHEQFF.

Details on this clone: An end of the junction differs from the germline gene, which may be a read error. The V and J genes are TRBV5-5 and TRBJ2-1, with 16 bases fitting TRBD2. The germline V gene has CDR1 SGHKS and CDR2 YYEKEE (reference sequence). This CDR3 comprises 17 residues. The DNA for the CDR3 is TGTGCCAGCAGCCTCCACCCACCCGGGACTAGCGGGGGGGGGTTGATCTTC. The encoded protein is CASSLHPPGTSGGGLIF.

The chain uses TRBV9 and TRBJ1-1, with 7 bases fitting TRBD1. The CDR3 length is 14 residues. Losses at the gene ends were 4 bases for V and 2 bases for J; bases not matched to a gene: 5. Germline CDR1 and CDR2: SGDLS and YYNGEE. The CDR3 protein is CASSLGQKNTEAFF. The CDR3 DNA sequence: TGTGCCAGCAGCTTGGGACAGAAAAACACTGAAGCTTTCTTT.

This sequence joins TRBV4-3 and TRBJ2-3; 8 nucleotides line up with TRBD1. CDR1 LGHNA and CDR2 YSLEER come from the germline V gene. Unmatched junction bases numbered 10, after V lost 4 bases and J lost 4 bases. The CDR3 has 16 amino acids. As DNA, the CDR3 is TGCGCCAGCAGCCTAGAACGCTTGGGACAGGCAGATACGCAGTATTTT. It codes for CASSLERLGQADTQYF.

V and J are TRBV4-1 and TRBJ2-5; 10 bases agree with TRBD2. Germline CDR1 reads MGHRA; CDR2 reads YSYEKL. Trimming cost V 1 base and J 5 bases; bases outside gene matches: 4. The CDR3 runs to 15 residues. The CDR3 nucleotides read TGCGCCAGCAGCCAAGTAGCGGGGGGACGGGAGACCCAGTACTTC. Translated: CASSQVAGGRETQYF.

The gene calls are TRBV18 and TRBJ2-5; TRBD1 matches 11 bases. The length of the CDR3 is 17 residues. The J segment lost 5 bases and the V segment lost 3 bases, leaving 11 bases of the junction unmatched. Germline loops: CDR1 KGHSH, CDR2 LQKENI. CDR3: CASSPGTGGEIGETQYF. CDR3 nucleotides: TGTGCCAGCTCACCCGGGACAGGGGGAGAAATTGGGGAGACCCAGTACTTC.

The chain joins TRBV7-2 to TRBJ2-7, with 10 bases matching TRBD2. The CDR3 runs 18 residues. Trimming removed 4 bases from V and 0 bases from J; junction bases left unmatched: 12. The germline CDR1 and CDR2 sequences are SGHTA and FQGNSA. The CDR3 reads CASSSQRGLASSSYEQYF. DNA for the CDR3: TGTGCCAGCAGCTCCCAGCGGGGACTAGCGTCCTCCTCCTACGAGCAGTACTTC.

The chain has TRBV9 and TRBJ1-4; D uncertain. Between the trimmed V and J ends, which lost 3 bases and 2 bases, there was a span of 8 bases. This CDR3 is 14 amino acids long. Germline assignment: CDR1 SGDLS and CDR2 YYNGEE. CDR3: CASSARGTNEKLFF. In DNA, the CDR3 is TGTGCCAGCAGCGCAAGAGGGACTAATGAAAAACTGTTTTTT.

The V call is TRBV19, the J call TRBJ2-5; D might be TRBD2 (6 bases). The V end was cut by 5 bases, the J end by 5 bases, with 15 bases between. CDR1 and CDR2 (germline): LNHDA, SQIVND (reference sequence). The length of the CDR3 is 14 residues. The CDR3 here is CASSLLEGLETQYF. CDR3 nucleotide sequence: TGTGCCAGTAGTCTCTTGGAGGGGTTGGAGACCCAGTACTTC. Together with reference TRBV19 and TRBJ2-5, the CDR3 gives the full variable domain: DGGITQSPKYLFRKEGQNVTLSCEQNLNHDAMYWYRQDPGQGLRLIYYSQIVNDFQKGDIAEGYSVSREKKESFPLTVTSAQKNPTAFYLCASSLLEGLETQYFGPGTRLLVL.

This chain uses TRBV5-4 with TRBJ1-6; a weak D match, TRBD1 (5 bases). This CDR3 has 17 amino acids. V was shortened by 0 bases and J by 0 bases, with 10 bases between the two germline ends. The germline V gene encodes CDR1 SGHNT and CDR2 YYREEE (reference sequence). CDR3 nucleotides: TGTGCCAGCAGCTTGGGACAGCCGAGCTCCTATAATTCACCCCTCCACTTT. It yields the protein CASSLGQPSSYNSPLHF.

The J gene is TRBJ2-2, the V gene TRBV9; D may be TRBD1 (5 bases). V lost 0 bases and J 2 bases, leaving 11 bases between the germline ends. The CDR3 contains 16 residues. CDR1 and CDR2 (germline): SGDLS, YYNGEE. CDR3 amino acids: CASSVVQGPNTGELFF. DNA for the CDR3: TGTGCCAGCAGCGTAGTGCAGGGCCCAAACACCGGGGAGCTGTTTTTT.

The chain has TRBV7-9 and TRBJ1-2; weak D call: TRBD1 (5 bases). This CDR3 has 12 residues. Germline V CDR1 and CDR2: SEHNR, FQNEAQ (reference sequence). V was trimmed by 5 bases and J by 7 bases, leaving 11 bases between them. CDR3 DNA sequence: TGTGCCAGCAGCATCCAGGGAACTGGCTACACCTTC. The encoded protein is CASSIQGTGYTF.

This clone was seen a handful of times. The chain combines TRBV11-2 with TRBJ1-1; possible D gene TRBD1, 6 bases. Germline values: CDR1 SGHAT, CDR2 FQNNGV. CDR3 length equals 14 residues. Trimming took 2 bases from V and 4 from J, leaving 11 bases between them. Written as DNA, the CDR3 is TGTGCCAGCAGCTTAAACAGGGTGGGCACTGAAGCTTTCTTT. Its protein is CASSLNRVGTEAFF. The full variable domain, in which reference TRBV11-2 and TRBJ1-1 provide the parts outside the CDR3, is EAGVAQSPRYKIIEKRQSVAFWCNPISGHATLYWYQQILGQGPKLLIQFQNNGVVDDSQLPKDRFSAERLKGVDSTLKIQPAKLEDSAVYLCASSLNRVGTEAFFGQGTRLTVV.

The rearrangement joins TRBV19 to TRBJ1-3; unclear D gene. Germline-derived CDR1 and CDR2 are LNHDA and SQIVND (reference sequence). The CDR3 totals 15 residues. Trimming pared 6 bases from V and 1 base from J, leaving 13 bases between. The CDR3 here is CASRTTGGSGNTIYF. CDR3 nucleotide sequence: TGTGCCAGTAGAACGACCGGAGGGTCTGGAAACACCATATATTTT.

The J gene is TRBJ1-6, the V gene TRBV30; 7 nucleotides line up with TRBD1. CDR3 length equals 11 residues. With 1 base clipped from V and 14 bases from J, the junction kept 2 bases outside the gene matches. Germline V gene data show CDR1 as GTSNPN and CDR2 as SVGIG (reference sequence). The CDR3 loop reads CAWSDRGTLHF. Written as DNA, the CDR3 is TGTGCCTGGAGTGACAGGGGTACCCTCCACTTT.

The chain employs TRBV30 and TRBJ2-3, with D possibly being TRBD2 (6 bases). Germline V gene lookup returns CDR1 GTSNPN and CDR2 SVGIG (reference sequence). This CDR3 has 14 residues. The CDR3 DNA sequence: TGTGCGATGAAACCGGGGGTTCTAACAGATACGCAGTATTTT. It encodes CAMKPGVLTDTQYF.

The chain is built from TRBV28 and TRBJ1-4, with 7 bases lining up with TRBD1. The germline CDR1 and CDR2 sequences are MDHEN and SYDVKM. The CDR3 is 15 amino acids. The V gene end was trimmed by 4 bases and the J gene end by 2 bases; junction bases not matched to a gene: 4. CDR3 sequence reads: CASSYTGATNEKLFF. Written as DNA, the CDR3 is TGTGCCAGCAGTTATACAGGGGCCACTAATGAAAAACTGTTTTTT.

This rearrangement joins TRBV7-2 to TRBJ2-7, with 11 bases matching TRBD2. CDR1 is SGHTA and CDR2 is FQGNSA in the germline V gene. The CDR3 totals 16 residues. The J segment lost 3 bases and the V segment lost 0 bases, leaving 4 bases of the junction unmatched. This CDR3 is CASSLAGLAEGYEQYF. In DNA, the CDR3 is TGTGCCAGCAGCTTAGCGGGACTAGCGGAGGGCTACGAGCAGTACTTC.